Sequencing of this T cell receptor (beta chain) was carried out in a study of cytomegalovirus exposure and HLA in healthy donors. Whole-study findings and limits: Per published accounts, TCR beta sequences correctly predicted the HLA-A and HLA-B alleles of most subjects.

The PCR ran on 60 Vbeta and 13 Jbeta primers. Clones were sequenced by immunoSEQ multiplex PCR, and TCRdb holds only the in-frame ones, with some missing. The table includes some 120,000 clones, roughly 74% detected once. Deletions cut 4 bases from V and 5 bases from J, with 12 bases between. The germline gives CDR1 SGHDT, CDR2 YYEEEE. The CDR3 covers 14 residues. Concerning this clone: Antigen: not known.

This chain links TRBV5-6 with TRBJ1-4; no firm D call. Sequencing input: PBMCs. The receptor was isolated from a man in his forties or fifties in good health and CMV-seronegative. The CDR3 DNA reads as TGTGCCAGCAGCCTCTTGGCCAAGAATGAAAAACTGTTTTTT. Its translation: CASSLLAKNEKLFF.